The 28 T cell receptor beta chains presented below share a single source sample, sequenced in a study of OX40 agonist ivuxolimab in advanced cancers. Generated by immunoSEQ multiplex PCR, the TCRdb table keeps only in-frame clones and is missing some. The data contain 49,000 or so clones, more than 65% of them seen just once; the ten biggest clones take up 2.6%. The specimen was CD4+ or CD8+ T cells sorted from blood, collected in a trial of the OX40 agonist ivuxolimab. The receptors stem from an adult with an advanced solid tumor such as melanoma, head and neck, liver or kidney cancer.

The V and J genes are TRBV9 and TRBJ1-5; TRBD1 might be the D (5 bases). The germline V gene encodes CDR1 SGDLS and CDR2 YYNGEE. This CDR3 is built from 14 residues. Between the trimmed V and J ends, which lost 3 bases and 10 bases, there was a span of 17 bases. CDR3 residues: CASSETGGSIPQHF. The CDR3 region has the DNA TGTGCCAGCAGCGAGACGGGGGGGTCGATTCCCCAGCATTTT.

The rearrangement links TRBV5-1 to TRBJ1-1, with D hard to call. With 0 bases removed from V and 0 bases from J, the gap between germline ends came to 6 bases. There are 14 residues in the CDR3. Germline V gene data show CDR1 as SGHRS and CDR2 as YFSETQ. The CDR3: CASSLDGMNTEAFF. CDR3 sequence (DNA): TGCGCCAGCAGCTTGGACGGAATGAACACTGAAGCTTTCTTT. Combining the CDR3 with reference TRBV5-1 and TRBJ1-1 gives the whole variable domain KAGVTQTPRYLIKTRGQQVTLSCSPISGHRSVSWYQQTPGQGLQFLFEYFSETQRNKGNFPGRFSGRQFSNSRSEMNVSTLELGDSALYLCASSLDGMNTEAFFGQGTRLTVV.

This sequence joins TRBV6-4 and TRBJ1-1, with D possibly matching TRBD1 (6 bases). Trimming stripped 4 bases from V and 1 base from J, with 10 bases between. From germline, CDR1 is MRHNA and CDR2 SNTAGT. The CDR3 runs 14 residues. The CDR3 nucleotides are TGTGCCAGCAGTGTGGACAGCTGGAACACTGAAGCTTTCTTT. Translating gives CASSVDSWNTEAFF.

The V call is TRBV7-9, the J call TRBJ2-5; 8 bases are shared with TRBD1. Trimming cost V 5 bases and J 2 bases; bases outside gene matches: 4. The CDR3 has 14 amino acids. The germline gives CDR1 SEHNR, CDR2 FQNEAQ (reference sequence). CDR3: CASSTWTGQETQYF. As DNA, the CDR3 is TGTGCCAGCAGCACCTGGACAGGGCAAGAGACCCAGTACTTC.

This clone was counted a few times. The CDR3 nucleotides are TGTGCCAGCAGCACCCCGGTTAGCGCCGGGGAGCTGTTTTTT. This encodes CASSTPVSAGELFF. This chain connects TRBV28 to TRBJ2-2, with D perhaps matching TRBD2 (5 bases). V lost 6 bases and J lost 6, with 14 bases in between. This CDR3 has 14 residues. Germline CDR1 and CDR2: MDHEN and SYDVKM.

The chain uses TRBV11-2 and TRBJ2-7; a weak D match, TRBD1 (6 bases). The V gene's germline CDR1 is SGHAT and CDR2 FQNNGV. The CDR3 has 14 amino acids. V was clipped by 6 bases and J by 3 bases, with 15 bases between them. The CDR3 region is CASSSSRGFYEQYF. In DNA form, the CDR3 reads TGTGCCAGCAGTTCCTCCAGGGGCTTCTACGAGCAGTACTTC.

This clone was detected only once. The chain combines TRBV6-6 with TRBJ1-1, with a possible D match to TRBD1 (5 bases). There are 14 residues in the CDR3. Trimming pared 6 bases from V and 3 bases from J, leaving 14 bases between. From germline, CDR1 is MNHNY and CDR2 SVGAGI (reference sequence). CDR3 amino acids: CASSPLWGDTEAFF. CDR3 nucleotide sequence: TGTGCCAGCAGCCCCCTTTGGGGGGACACTGAAGCTTTCTTT.

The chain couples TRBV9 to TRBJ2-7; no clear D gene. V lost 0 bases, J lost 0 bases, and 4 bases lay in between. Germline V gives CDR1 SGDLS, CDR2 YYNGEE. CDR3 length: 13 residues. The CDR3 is CASSVEPSYEQYF. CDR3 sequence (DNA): TGTGCCAGCAGCGTAGAACCCTCCTACGAGCAGTACTTC.

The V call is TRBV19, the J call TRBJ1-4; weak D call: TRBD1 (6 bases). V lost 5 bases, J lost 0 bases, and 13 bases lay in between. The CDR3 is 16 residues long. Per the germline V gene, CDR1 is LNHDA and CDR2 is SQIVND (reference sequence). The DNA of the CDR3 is TGTGCCAGTAGTCAGGACAGCCTCGCAACTAATGAAAAACTGTTTTTT. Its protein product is CASSQDSLATNEKLFF.

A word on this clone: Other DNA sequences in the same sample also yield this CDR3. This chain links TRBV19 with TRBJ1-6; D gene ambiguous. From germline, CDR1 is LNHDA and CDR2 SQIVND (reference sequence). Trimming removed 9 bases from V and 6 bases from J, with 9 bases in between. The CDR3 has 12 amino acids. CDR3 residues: CASKDFNSPLHF. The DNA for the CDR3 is TGTGCCAGCAAGGACTTTAATTCACCCCTCCACTTT. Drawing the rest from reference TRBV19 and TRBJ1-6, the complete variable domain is DGGITQSPKYLFRKEGQNVTLSCEQNLNHDAMYWYRQDPGQGLRLIYYSQIVNDFQKGDIAEGYSVSREKKESFPLTVTSAQKNPTAFYLCASKDFNSPLHFGNGTRLTVT.

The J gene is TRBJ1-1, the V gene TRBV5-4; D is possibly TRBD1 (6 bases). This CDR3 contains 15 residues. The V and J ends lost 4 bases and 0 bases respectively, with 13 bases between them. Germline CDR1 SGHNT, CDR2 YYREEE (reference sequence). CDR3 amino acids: CASSPGQNMNTEAFF. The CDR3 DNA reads TGTGCCAGCAGCCCCGGACAGAACATGAACACTGAAGCTTTCTTT.

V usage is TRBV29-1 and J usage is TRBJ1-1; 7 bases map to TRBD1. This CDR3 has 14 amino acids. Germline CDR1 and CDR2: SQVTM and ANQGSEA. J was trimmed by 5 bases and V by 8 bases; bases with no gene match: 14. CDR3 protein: CSFQGERRRTEAFF. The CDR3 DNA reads TGCAGCTTTCAGGGGGAGAGGCGTAGAACTGAAGCTTTCTTT. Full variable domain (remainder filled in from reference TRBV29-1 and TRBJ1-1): SAVISQKPSRDICQRGTSLTIQCQVDSQVTMMFWYRQQPGQSLTLIATANQGSEATYESGFVIDKFPISRPNLTFSTLTVSNMSPEDSSIYLCSFQGERRRTEAFFGQGTRLTVV.

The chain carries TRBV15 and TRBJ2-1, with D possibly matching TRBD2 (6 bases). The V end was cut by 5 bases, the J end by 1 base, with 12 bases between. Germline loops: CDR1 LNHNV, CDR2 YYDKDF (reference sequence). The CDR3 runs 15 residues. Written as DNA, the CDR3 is TGTGCCACCAGCGCTGGGACTCGGTCCTACAATGAGCAGTTCTTC. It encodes CATSAGTRSYNEQFF.

The CDR3 here is CASSQAANQPQHF. The CDR3, as DNA: TGTGCCAGCAGCCAAGCGGCTAATCAGCCCCAGCATTTT. This chain uses TRBV5-4 with TRBJ1-5; no clear D gene. CDR1 SGHNT and CDR2 YYREEE come from the germline V gene (reference sequence). The CDR3 runs 13 residues. The V and J ends lost 4 bases and 4 bases respectively, with 9 bases between them. The full variable domain, completed using reference TRBV5-4 and TRBJ1-5, is ETGVTQSPTHLIKTRGQQVTLRCSSQSGHNTVSWYQQALGQGPQFIFQYYREEENGRGNFPPRFSGLQFPNYSSELNVNALELDDSALYLCASSQAANQPQHFGDGTRLSIL.

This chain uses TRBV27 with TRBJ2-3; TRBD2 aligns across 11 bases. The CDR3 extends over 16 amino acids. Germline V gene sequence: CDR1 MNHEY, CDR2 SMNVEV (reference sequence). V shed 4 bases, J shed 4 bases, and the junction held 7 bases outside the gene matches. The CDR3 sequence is CASSSRLAGHPDTQYF. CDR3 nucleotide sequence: TGTGCCAGCAGTTCACGACTAGCGGGACACCCAGATACGCAGTATTTT.

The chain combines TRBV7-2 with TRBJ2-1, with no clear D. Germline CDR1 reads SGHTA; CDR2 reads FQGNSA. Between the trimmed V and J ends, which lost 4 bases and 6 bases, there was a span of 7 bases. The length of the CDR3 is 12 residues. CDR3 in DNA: TGTGCCAGCAGCTGGGAAGGCAATGAGCAGTTCTTC. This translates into CASSWEGNEQFF.

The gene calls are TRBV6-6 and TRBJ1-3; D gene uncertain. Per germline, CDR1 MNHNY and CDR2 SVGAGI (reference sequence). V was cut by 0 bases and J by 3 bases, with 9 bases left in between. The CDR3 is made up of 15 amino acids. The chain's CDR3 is CASSYSMGNGNTIYF. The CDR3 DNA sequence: TGTGCCAGCAGTTACTCTATGGGAAATGGAAACACCATATATTTT.

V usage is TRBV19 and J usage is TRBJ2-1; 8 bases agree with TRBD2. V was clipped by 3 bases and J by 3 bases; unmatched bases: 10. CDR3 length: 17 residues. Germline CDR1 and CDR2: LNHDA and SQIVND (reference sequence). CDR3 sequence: CASSMLPAGDYYNEQFF. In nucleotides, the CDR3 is TGTGCCAGTAGTATGCTTCCAGCGGGAGATTACTACAATGAGCAGTTCTTC.

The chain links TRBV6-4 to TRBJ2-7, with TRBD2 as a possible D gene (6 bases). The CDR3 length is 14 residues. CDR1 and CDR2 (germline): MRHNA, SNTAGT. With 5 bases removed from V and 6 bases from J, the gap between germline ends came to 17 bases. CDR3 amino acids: CASSRGSGWSEQYF. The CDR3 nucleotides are TGTGCCAGCAGTCGGGGGTCGGGATGGTCCGAGCAGTACTTC.

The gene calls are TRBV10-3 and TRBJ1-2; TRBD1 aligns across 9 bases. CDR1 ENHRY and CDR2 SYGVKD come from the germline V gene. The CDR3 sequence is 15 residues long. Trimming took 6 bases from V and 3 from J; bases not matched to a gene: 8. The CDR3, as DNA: TGTGCCATCAGCGCCCCGGGACAGGGACACTATGGCTACACCTTC. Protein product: CAISAPGQGHYGYTF.

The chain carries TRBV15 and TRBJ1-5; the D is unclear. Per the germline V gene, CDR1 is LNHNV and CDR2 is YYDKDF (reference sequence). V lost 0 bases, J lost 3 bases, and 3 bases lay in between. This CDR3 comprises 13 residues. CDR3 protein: CATSREHNQPQHF. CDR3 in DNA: TGTGCCACCAGCAGAGAGCACAATCAGCCCCAGCATTTT.

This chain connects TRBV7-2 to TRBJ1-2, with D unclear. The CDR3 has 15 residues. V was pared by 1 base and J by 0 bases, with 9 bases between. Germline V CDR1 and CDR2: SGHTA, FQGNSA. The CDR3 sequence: CASSLGTAPNYGYTF. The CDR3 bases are TGTGCCAGCAGCTTAGGCACAGCCCCTAACTATGGCTACACCTTC.

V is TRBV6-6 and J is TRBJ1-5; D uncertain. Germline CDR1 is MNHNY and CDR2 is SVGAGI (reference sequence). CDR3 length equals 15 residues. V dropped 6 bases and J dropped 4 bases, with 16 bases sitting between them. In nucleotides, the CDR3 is TGTGCCAGCAGCCTACGGGGAAGCCCAAATCAGCCCCAGCATTTT. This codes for CASSLRGSPNQPQHF.

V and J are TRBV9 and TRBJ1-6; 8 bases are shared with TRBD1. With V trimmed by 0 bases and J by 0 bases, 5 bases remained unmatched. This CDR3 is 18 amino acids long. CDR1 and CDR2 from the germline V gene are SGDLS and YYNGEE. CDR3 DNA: TGTGCCAGCAGCGTAGGGGCAGGGGGCTACTCCTATAATTCACCCCTCCACTTT. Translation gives CASSVGAGGYSYNSPLHF.

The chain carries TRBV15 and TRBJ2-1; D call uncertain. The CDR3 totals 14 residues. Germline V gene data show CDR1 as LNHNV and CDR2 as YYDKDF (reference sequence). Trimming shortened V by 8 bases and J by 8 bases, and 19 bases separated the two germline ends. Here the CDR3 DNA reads TGTGCCACCCGTTTATCCCCCCGCCATCATGAGCAGTTCTTC. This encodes CATRLSPRHHEQFF.

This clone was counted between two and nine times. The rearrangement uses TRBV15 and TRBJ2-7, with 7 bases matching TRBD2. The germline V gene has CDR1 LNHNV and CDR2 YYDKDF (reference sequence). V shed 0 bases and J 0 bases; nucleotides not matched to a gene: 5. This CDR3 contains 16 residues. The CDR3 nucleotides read TGTGCCACCAGCAGAGATTTACTAGCGAGCTCCTACGAGCAGTACTTC. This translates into CATSRDLLASSYEQYF.

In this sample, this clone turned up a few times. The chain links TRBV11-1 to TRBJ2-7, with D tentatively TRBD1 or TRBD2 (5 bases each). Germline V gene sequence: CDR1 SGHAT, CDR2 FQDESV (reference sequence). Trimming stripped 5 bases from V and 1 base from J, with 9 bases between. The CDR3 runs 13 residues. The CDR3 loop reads CASSRGPSYEQYF. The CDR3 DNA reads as TGTGCCAGCAGCCGGGGACCGTCCTACGAGCAGTACTTC.

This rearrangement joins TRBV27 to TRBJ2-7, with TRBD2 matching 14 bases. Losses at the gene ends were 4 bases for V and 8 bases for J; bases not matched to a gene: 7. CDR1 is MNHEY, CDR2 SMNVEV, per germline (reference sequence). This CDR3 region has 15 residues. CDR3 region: CASSSSGTSGSKQYF. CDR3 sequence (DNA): TGTGCCAGCAGTTCCTCCGGGACTAGCGGGAGTAAGCAGTACTTC.